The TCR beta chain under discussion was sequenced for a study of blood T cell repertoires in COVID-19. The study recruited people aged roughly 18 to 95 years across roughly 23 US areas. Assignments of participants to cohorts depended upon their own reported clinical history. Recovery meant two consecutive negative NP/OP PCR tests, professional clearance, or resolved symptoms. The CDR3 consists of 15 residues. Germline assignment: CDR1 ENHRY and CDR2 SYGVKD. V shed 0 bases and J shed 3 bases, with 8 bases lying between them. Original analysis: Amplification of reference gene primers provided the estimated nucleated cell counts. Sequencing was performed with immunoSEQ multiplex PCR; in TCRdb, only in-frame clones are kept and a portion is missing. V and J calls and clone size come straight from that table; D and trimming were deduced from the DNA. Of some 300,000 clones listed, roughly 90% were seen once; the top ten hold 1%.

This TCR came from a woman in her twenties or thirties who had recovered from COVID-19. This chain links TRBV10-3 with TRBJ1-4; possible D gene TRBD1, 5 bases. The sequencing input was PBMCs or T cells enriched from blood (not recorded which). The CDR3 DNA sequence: TGTGCCATCAGTGAGTCCTGGGGGGCTAATGAAAAACTGTTTTTT. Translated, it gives CAISESWGANEKLFF.